This passage covers 13 T cell receptor beta chains from one sample sequenced in a study of early T cells in non-severe SARS-CoV-2 infection. TCRdb processed the 5' RACE reads anew with MiXCR; each CDR3 protein has one entry. The sample has more than 75,000 distinct CDR3 sequences, approximately 13% seen once; the top ten hold approximately 5.7%. The sample was whole blood. These receptors were obtained from an adult who was a healthcare worker with PCR-confirmed SARS-CoV-2 infection or an uninfected control (not recorded which).

This chain joins TRBV24-1 and TRBJ2-2, with 7 positions matching TRBD1. Trimming removed 4 bases from V and 5 bases from J; junction bases left unmatched: 3. The CDR3 runs to 14 residues. CDR1 KGHDR and CDR2 SFDVKD come from the germline V gene. The CDR3 loop reads CATSEGGRTGELFF. The CDR3 DNA is TGTGCCACCAGTGAAGGGGGCCGAACCGGGGAGCTGTTTTTT.

This clonotype was seen repeatedly, ten times or more. V usage is TRBV18 and J usage is TRBJ2-3; D is ambiguous. Germline V gene data show CDR1 as KGHSH and CDR2 as LQKENI. CDR3 size: 14 residues. Trimming removed 0 bases at V and 2 bases at J, with 6 bases between. CDR3 residues: CASSPPSPTDTQYF. The CDR3 DNA follows: TGTGCCAGCTCACCACCATCACCCACAGATACGCAGTATTTT. Drawing the rest from reference TRBV18 and TRBJ2-3, the complete variable domain is NAGVMQNPRHLVRRRGQEARLRCSPMKGHSHVYWYRQLPEEGLKFMVYLQKENIIDESGMPKERFSAEFPKEGPSILRIQQVVRGDSAAYFCASSPPSPTDTQYFGPGTRLTVL.

The gene calls are TRBV2 and TRBJ2-3, with D unresolved. The CDR3 contains 15 residues. Germline CDR1 SNHLY, CDR2 FYNNEI. V was clipped by 3 bases and J by 2 bases, with 12 bases between them. The CDR3 loop is CASSDNGGPTDTQYF. In DNA, the CDR3 is TGTGCCAGCAGTGATAATGGCGGCCCCACAGATACGCAGTATTTT.

There are many counts of this clonotype. The gene calls are TRBV20-1 and TRBJ1-2; the match to TRBD1 covers 8 bases. Germline trimming cut 3 bases from V and 4 bases from J; bases unmatched to any gene: 10. From germline, CDR1 is DFQATT and CDR2 SNEGSKA (reference sequence). This CDR3 comprises 15 residues. In DNA, the CDR3 is TGCAGTGCTAGCGCTCCAGGGGGCTGGGGCTATGGCTACACCTTC. Protein sequence: CSASAPGGWGYGYTF.

This clonotype was counted a few times. The V gene is TRBV5-4, the J gene TRBJ2-1; 9 bases are a match to TRBD1. The CDR3 is made up of 15 amino acids. Germline CDR1 and CDR2: SGHNT and YYREEE (reference sequence). The V gene end was trimmed by 4 bases and the J gene end by 4 bases; junction bases not matched to a gene: 6. The CDR3 is CASSLPQGAYNEQFF. As DNA, the CDR3 is TGTGCCAGCAGCCTGCCACAGGGGGCTTACAATGAGCAGTTCTTC.

The CDR3: CASSLWGSPLHF. CDR3 nucleotide sequence: TGTGCCAGCAGTTTATGGGGTTCACCCCTCCACTTT. The chain has TRBV28 and TRBJ1-6; no reliable D call. This CDR3 is 12 amino acids long. With 0 bases removed from V and 9 bases from J, the gap between germline ends came to 3 bases. The germline gives CDR1 MDHEN, CDR2 SYDVKM.

Ten or more counts support this clonotype. The chain employs TRBV2 and TRBJ2-5, with a weak D call TRBD1 (6 bases). This CDR3 has 12 amino acids. Germline CDR1 is SNHLY and CDR2 is FYNNEI. V dropped 6 bases and J dropped 5 bases, with 10 bases sitting between them. CDR3 DNA sequence: TGTGCCAGCAGACTGGACAGTGAGACCCAGTACTTC. It codes for CASRLDSETQYF.

Only a few counts were recorded for this clonotype. V usage is TRBV29-1 and J usage is TRBJ2-5; D gene unclear. CDR1 is SQVTM and CDR2 is ANQGSEA in the germline V gene. V lost 7 bases and J 3 bases, leaving 9 bases between the germline ends. The CDR3 has 11 residues. CDR3 coding DNA: TGCAGCGCTACCCCCAAAGAGACCCAGTACTTC. It specifies CSATPKETQYF.

This clonotype was detected once. The chain carries TRBV10-2 and TRBJ2-3; D is unclear. V lost 2 bases and J 5 bases, leaving 2 bases between the germline ends. This CDR3 contains 11 residues. The germline CDR1 and CDR2 sequences are WSHSY and SAAADI. CDR3 bases: TGCGCCAGCAGTGAGGGAGATACGCAGTATTTT. Translating gives CASSEGDTQYF.

This clonotype showed up just a few times. The V gene is TRBV6-4, the J gene TRBJ2-1; 9 bases fit TRBD1. The CDR3 is 14 residues long. After removal of 5 bases from V and 9 bases from J, the junction contained 8 bases not matched to a gene. The germline V gene has CDR1 MRHNA and CDR2 SNTAGT. The CDR3 reads CASSSGGTGTEQFF. The CDR3, as DNA: TGTGCCAGCAGTAGTGGGGGGACAGGGACTGAGCAGTTCTTC.

In its sample, this clonotype was seen a few times. This chain uses TRBV30 with TRBJ1-1, with a weak D call TRBD1 (5 bases). The CDR3 contains 16 residues. V dropped 3 bases and J dropped 4 bases, with 21 bases sitting between them. Germline V gives CDR1 GTSNPN, CDR2 SVGIG (reference sequence). The CDR3 here is CAWRLPRVNGGTEAFF. In nucleotides, the CDR3 is TGTGCCTGGAGGCTACCAAGGGTAAACGGGGGCACTGAAGCTTTCTTT. Full variable domain (missing parts from reference TRBV30 and TRBJ1-1): SQTIHQWPATLVQPVGSPLSLECTVEGTSNPNLYWYRQAAGRGLQLLFYSVGIGQISSEVPQNLSASRPQDRQFILSSKKLLLSDSGFYLCAWRLPRVNGGTEAFFGQGTRLTVV.

This chain uses TRBV20-1 with TRBJ1-5, with D possibly matching TRBD1 (6 bases). Between the trimmed V and J ends, which lost 4 bases and 4 bases, there was a span of 17 bases. Germline loops: CDR1 DFQATT, CDR2 SNEGSKA (reference sequence). This CDR3 comprises 15 residues. The DNA of the CDR3 is TGCAGTGCTAAAGCCCCCGGGACAATAAATCAGCCCCAGCATTTT. Its protein is CSAKAPGTINQPQHF.

The chain recombines TRBV3-1 with TRBJ2-3, with a possible D match to TRBD1 (6 bases). Trimming stripped 4 bases from V and 1 base from J, with 18 bases between. The germline gives CDR1 LGHDT, CDR2 YNNKEL (reference sequence). The CDR3 extends over 17 amino acids. The CDR3 reads CASSPRQVSAGTDTQYF. DNA of the CDR3: TGTGCCAGCAGCCCCCGACAGGTATCGGCGGGCACAGATACGCAGTATTTT.